The 12 T cell receptor beta chains in this list originate from one sample, sequenced in a study of early T cells in non-severe SARS-CoV-2 infection. TCRdb re-called the 5' RACE reads through MiXCR, storing one row per CDR3 protein. Here the sample spans 45,000 to 65,000 distinct CDR3 sequences, 9% to 9.5% being singletons. Sequenced input: whole blood. The source is an adult who was a healthcare worker with PCR-confirmed SARS-CoV-2 infection or an uninfected control (not recorded which).

This clonotype was seen repeatedly, ten times or more. The rearrangement links TRBV7-9 to TRBJ1-1; perhaps TRBD1 as D (5 bases). V was cut by 6 bases and J by 2 bases, with 10 bases left in between. Germline loops: CDR1 SEHNR, CDR2 FQNEAQ (reference sequence). CDR3 length: 13 amino acids. CDR3 bases: TGTGCCAGCAGAGACGGGACCAACACTGAAGCTTTCTTT. Protein: CASRDGTNTEAFF.

This clonotype was counted many times. J is TRBJ2-2 and V is TRBV19; D unresolved. Trimming pared 4 bases from V and 7 bases from J, leaving 13 bases between. Germline V gene data show CDR1 as LNHDA and CDR2 as SQIVND (reference sequence). The CDR3 extends over 14 amino acids. CDR3 bases: TGTGCCAGTAGTAAAAGGGATCGGAACGGGGAGCTGTTTTTT. Translated: CASSKRDRNGELFF. Looking up the rest from reference TRBV19 and TRBJ2-2 gives the full variable domain: DGGITQSPKYLFRKEGQNVTLSCEQNLNHDAMYWYRQDPGQGLRLIYYSQIVNDFQKGDIAEGYSVSREKKESFPLTVTSAQKNPTAFYLCASSKRDRNGELFFGEGSRLTVL.

This clonotype was observed many times. In DNA, the CDR3 is TGTGCCAGCAGCTTAGATGGTCCGGGTTCCTTCTACAATGAGCAGTTCTTC. It is translated as CASSLDGPGSFYNEQFF. The chain links TRBV7-6 to TRBJ2-1; D gene unclear. CDR3 length: 17 amino acids. Looked up from germline, CDR1 is SGHVS and CDR2 is FNYEAQ. Trimming removed 1 base from V and 3 bases from J, with 16 bases in between.

This clonotype was detected a few times. The V gene is TRBV7-9, the J gene TRBJ2-1; D unclear. Germline CDR1 SEHNR, CDR2 FQNEAQ (reference sequence). Trimming removed 4 bases at V and 0 bases at J, with 10 bases between. The CDR3 has 15 residues. This CDR3 is CASSSNSGSYNEQFF. CDR3 in DNA: TGTGCCAGCAGCTCAAACAGTGGCTCCTACAATGAGCAGTTCTTC.

Details on this clonotype: One junction end does not reproduce the germline sequence, and a read error may be involved. The chain is built from TRBV9 and TRBJ1-3, with TRBD1 identical over 7 bases. The CDR3 spans 17 residues. The germline V gene encodes CDR1 SGDLS and CDR2 YYNGEE. The CDR3 region is CARSPRGTASSGNTIYF. The CDR3 DNA is TGTGCCCGCAGCCCCAGAGGGACAGCGTCCTCTGGAAACACCATATATTTT.

The chain joins TRBV30 to TRBJ2-5, with 10 positions matching TRBD2. CDR1 and CDR2 from the germline V gene are GTSNPN and SVGIG (reference sequence). This CDR3 region has 13 residues. V lost 3 bases, J lost 2 bases, and 0 bases stayed unmatched. This CDR3 reads CAWRLAGQETQYF. CDR3 in DNA: TGTGCCTGGAGACTAGCGGGACAAGAGACCCAGTACTTC.

The rearrangement joins TRBV11-2 to TRBJ2-5, with D unclear. CDR1 is SGHAT and CDR2 is FQNNGV in the germline V gene. This CDR3 contains 14 residues. V was shortened by 5 bases and J by 2 bases, with 12 bases between the two germline ends. The CDR3 DNA follows: TGTGCCAGCAGCGTCGGAAGGGCACAAGAGACCCAGTACTTC. Protein product: CASSVGRAQETQYF. The variable domain in full, completed from reference TRBV11-2 and TRBJ2-5, reads EAGVAQSPRYKIIEKRQSVAFWCNPISGHATLYWYQQILGQGPKLLIQFQNNGVVDDSQLPKDRFSAERLKGVDSTLKIQPAKLEDSAVYLCASSVGRAQETQYFGPGTRLLVL.

The gene calls are TRBV6-1 and TRBJ2-3; 8 bases fit TRBD2. Looked up from germline, CDR1 is MNHNS and CDR2 is SASEGT. This CDR3 region has 16 residues. The trim removed 8 bases at V and 3 bases at J, leaving 13 bases unmatched. CDR3 loop: CASEYVQTSETDTQYF. The CDR3 DNA reads TGTGCCAGCGAATACGTTCAGACTAGCGAGACAGATACGCAGTATTTT.

There are many counts of this clonotype. The chain links TRBV4-1 to TRBJ2-1; a weak D match, TRBD2 (6 bases). Germline V gives CDR1 MGHRA, CDR2 YSYEKL. Trimming removed 4 bases at V and 8 bases at J, with 18 bases between. This CDR3 has 15 residues. The CDR3 sequence is CASSPGGFRSDEQFF. In nucleotides, the CDR3 is TGCGCCAGCAGCCCCGGGGGATTTAGGTCGGATGAGCAGTTCTTC.

At least ten counts were recorded for this clonotype. The chain employs TRBV19 and TRBJ1-5; D remains unclear. The CDR3 is made up of 16 amino acids. Looked up from germline, CDR1 is LNHDA and CDR2 is SQIVND (reference sequence). The V and J ends lost 8 bases and 0 bases respectively, with 17 bases between them. This CDR3 reads CASQPSGQDSNQPQHF. The CDR3 nucleotides read TGTGCCAGTCAACCATCGGGCCAAGATAGCAATCAGCCCCAGCATTTT.

This clonotype was seen ten or more times. The rearrangement joins TRBV19 to TRBJ2-1; D not certain. Germline V gives CDR1 LNHDA, CDR2 SQIVND (reference sequence). V lost 5 bases to trimming and J lost 1 base, with 12 bases between them. The CDR3 covers 15 residues. In nucleotides, the CDR3 is TGTGCCAGTAGTGATCCTAGTCCTTCCTACAATGAGCAGTTCTTC. It yields the protein CASSDPSPSYNEQFF.

This clonotype has only one observation. A much larger clonotype is one base distant, so this may be a read error. The V and J genes are TRBV13 and TRBJ2-7; tentatively, D is TRBD2 (6 bases). Germline V lookup: CDR1 PRHDT, CDR2 FYEKMQ (reference sequence). This CDR3 comprises 13 residues. The CDR3 nucleotides are TGTGCCAGCAGCTCGCCGGGACTCTACGGGCAGTACTTC. This translates into CASSSPGLYGQYF. The variable domain in full, with the rest retrieved from reference TRBV13 and TRBJ2-7, is AAGVIQSPRHLIKEKRETATLKCYPIPRHDTVYWYQQGPGQDPQFLISFYEKMQSDKGSIPDRFSAQQFSDYHSELNMSSLELGDSALYFCASSSPGLYGQYFGPGTRLTVT.